This T cell receptor beta chain was retrieved from a study of blood T cell repertoires in COVID-19 (dated by TCRdb to 2018 to 2020). Background for the entire study: Samples from collaborators originated in the United States, Italy and Spain and spanned both the acute and convalescent phases of COVID-19. The prospective study material was composed of cDNA or gDNA derived from T cells, B-cell-depleted T cells, or PBMCs. The dataset comprised deeply sampled blood TCRbeta repertoires from subjects exposed to, actively infected with, or recovered from COVID-19. The repertoires were released in a freely available public database meant as a resource for research on the immune response to SARS-CoV-2. The samples were drawn from the first 160 participants of the ongoing ImmuneRACE study and from some 1,300 subjects provided by 6 global collaborators. A de-identified subject ID, COVID-19 status, age in years and sex were almost always included in the sample metadata. Where available, HLA class I and class II types were taken from metadata supplied by the sample provider and were not determined by assay-based typing.

The CDR3, from cysteine to phenylalanine, totals 15 residues. The kept DNA is CDR3 alone, 45 bases in frame from the first base. Reading the germline V gene gives CDR1 MNHEY and CDR2 SVGAGI. The V end loses 6 bases and the J end loses 0 bases, and a stretch of 12 bases separates them. TCRbeta CDR3 regions were amplified from genomic DNA using the immunoSEQ Assay, a bias-controlled multiplex PCR. The original methods were these. Within the assay, amplification of reference gene primers was used to estimate how many nucleated cells each sample contained. Sequence reads were collapsed and filtered to measure the absolute abundance of every unique TCRbeta CDR3 rearrangement. Productive Simpson clonality was computed per sample as the square root of Simpson's diversity index over productive rearrangements. What TCRdb holds here is the immuneACCESS table cut down to in-frame rearrangements. Part of the clones is not present; checked against another copy, under half of the missing clones reflect an unresolved V gene, and the others are unexplained. Clone size and the V and J calls come from that table; the DNA yielded D and trimming. This sample lists roughly 65,000 clones; 86% were detected once. The top ten clones comprise around 4% of the sample.

Results and caveats for the whole study, not just this receptor: Clinical and demographic metadata were provided uncurated, with the amount varying by source and participant.

The collaborating institutions used their own protocols to collect whole blood in K2EDTA tubes. For TCRbeta analysis, collaborator samples were shipped as frozen whole blood, as isolated PBMCs, or as DNA extracted from either sample type. There are many counts of this clone. This clone's antigen is unknown. No qualities accompany the bases; no much larger clone lies one base away. The V and J segments used are TRBV6-5 and TRBJ1-5; the D gene cannot be named for sure. Sequencing used peripheral blood. This TCR came from a man in his forties or fifties with acute or convalescent COVID-19. The CDR3 reads as follows: CASRISGDSNQPQHF. The DNA is TGTGCCAGCAGGATCAGCGGGGATAGCAATCAGCCCCAGCATTTT.